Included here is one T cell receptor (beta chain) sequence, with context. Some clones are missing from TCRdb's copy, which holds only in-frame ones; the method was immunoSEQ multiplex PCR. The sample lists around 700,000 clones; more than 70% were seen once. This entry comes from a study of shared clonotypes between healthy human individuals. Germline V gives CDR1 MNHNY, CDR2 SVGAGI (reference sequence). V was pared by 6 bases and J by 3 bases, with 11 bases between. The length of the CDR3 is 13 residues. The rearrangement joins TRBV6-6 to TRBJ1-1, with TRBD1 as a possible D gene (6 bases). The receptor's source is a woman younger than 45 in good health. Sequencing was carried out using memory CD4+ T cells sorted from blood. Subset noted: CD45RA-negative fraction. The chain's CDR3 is CASRRTEYTEAFF. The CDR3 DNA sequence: TGTGCCAGCAGACGGACAGAATACACTGAAGCTTTCTTT.